This T cell receptor (beta chain) was observed in a study of T cells in tumors after PD-1 blockade. Study context: No patient had prior checkpoint blockade, systemic immunosuppression, or radiotherapy within 4 weeks. Some patients also took daily vismodegib 150 mg during anti-PD-1 treatment. Overall study findings and caveats: Peripheral recruitment is suggested, as some novel exhausted tumor clones were in pre-treatment blood.

The germline V gene has CDR1 MDHEN and CDR2 SYDVKM. The CDR3 spans 15 residues. The V and J ends lost 4 bases and 1 base respectively, with 13 bases between them. Tumor or blood genomic DNA was sequenced, with inputs of roughly 550 ng to 6,500 ng. With regard to this clone: Antigen: not known.

This table comes from immunoSEQ multiplex PCR, and its TCRdb copy is limited to in-frame clones, with some not included. The sample has about 14,000 clones; 82% are singletons. The TCR was taken from a human donor with basal cell carcinoma. This rearrangement joins TRBV28 to TRBJ1-1; D perhaps matches TRBD1 (6 bases). The specimen was PBMCs, collected after anti-PD-1 treatment. CDR3 in amino acids: CASSSHHRANTEAFF. The CDR3 coding sequence is TGTGCCAGCAGTTCCCACCACAGGGCGAACACTGAAGCTTTCTTT.